One and the same sample provided the 18 T cell receptor beta chains below, sequenced in a study of low-dose radiotherapy and immunotherapy resistance in tumors. Time point meaning: after trial treatment. Indicated treatment: LDRT plus nivolumab, ipilimumab, low-dose cyclophosphamide and aspirin (RACIN trial). The authors ran around 19 PCR cycles to amplify TCRs with a constant-region primer and V-primer adapter. Via MiXCR, TCRdb re-called the reads, giving one row per CDR3 protein. The sample lists 40,000 to 65,000 distinct CDR3 sequences; around a third were seen once. The starting material was PBMCs, obtained after low-dose radiotherapy plus immunotherapy. The receptors were gathered from a male donor with rectosigmoid adenocarcinoma.

The V gene is TRBV28, the J gene TRBJ2-7; D uncertain. The germline V gene encodes CDR1 MDHEN and CDR2 SYDVKM. The CDR3 has 13 residues. The germline V and J ends were trimmed by 5 bases and 6 bases, with 14 bases remaining between them. Here the CDR3 reads CASSPMTPSEQYF. DNA for the CDR3: TGTGCCAGCAGTCCGATGACACCCTCCGAGCAGTACTTC.

This clonotype is labeled as medium-sized. This CDR3 reads CASSDPSGQAGEQYF. In nucleotides, the CDR3 is TGTGCCAGCAGTGACCCCTCGGGACAGGCAGGGGAGCAGTACTTC. The rearrangement joins TRBV6-2 or TRBV6-3 to TRBJ2-7, with TRBD1 identical over 8 bases. Germline V gives CDR1 MNHEY, CDR2 SVGEGT. Losses at the gene ends were 5 bases for V and 7 bases for J; bases not matched to a gene: 13. This CDR3 has 15 residues.

This clonotype was counted only a few times. The chain combines TRBV28 with TRBJ2-7, with D unclear. V shed 5 bases and J shed 4 bases, with 18 bases lying between them. This CDR3 is 15 amino acids long. Germline CDR1 MDHEN, CDR2 SYDVKM. CDR3 bases: TGTGCCAGCAGTCGTCTCGGACCGTCGAAGTACGAGCAGTACTTC. This translates into CASSRLGPSKYEQYF.

This clonotype was counted many times. The chain carries TRBV20-1 and TRBJ2-7, with a weak D call TRBD2 (5 bases). From germline, CDR1 is DFQATT and CDR2 SNEGSKA (reference sequence). The ends were cut back, 6 bases at V and 4 bases at J, with 13 bases in the middle. This CDR3 is built from 12 residues. The chain's CDR3 is CSALLAGYEQYF. In nucleotides, the CDR3 is TGCAGTGCCCTTCTGGCGGGTTACGAGCAGTACTTC.

At least ten counts were recorded for this clonotype. This chain uses TRBV5-1 with TRBJ2-7; the D gene could be TRBD1 or TRBD2 (5 bases each). Germline lookup yields CDR1 SGHRS and CDR2 YFSETQ. Trimming removed 3 bases at V and 3 bases at J, with 22 bases between. The CDR3 is 17 residues long. The CDR3 protein is CASSSMKRDQRNYEQYF. The DNA of the CDR3 is TGCGCCAGCAGCTCCATGAAACGGGACCAGAGAAACTACGAGCAGTACTTC.

This clonotype was seen repeatedly, ten times or more. The CDR3 region has the DNA TGTGCCAGCAGCGTGTCTCACTTGCGTGAGCAGTTCTTC. Encoded protein: CASSVSHLREQFF. The chain is built from TRBV11-2 and TRBJ2-1; D ambiguous. V lost 5 bases and J 9 bases, leaving 14 bases between the germline ends. The CDR3 totals 13 residues. CDR1 is SGHAT, CDR2 FQNNGV, per germline.

This chain joins TRBV5-1 and TRBJ2-7; 7 positions agree with TRBD1. CDR3 length: 15 residues. V lost 3 bases to trimming and J lost 4 bases; unmatched junction nucleotides: 10. Germline values: CDR1 SGHRS, CDR2 YFSETQ. The CDR3 spells CASSSIPGQTYEQYF. CDR3 coding DNA: TGCGCCAGCAGCTCTATTCCGGGACAGACTTACGAGCAGTACTTC.

This clonotype was counted only a few times. The chain has TRBV14 and TRBJ2-3; D is unresolved. V dropped 5 bases and J dropped 6 bases, with 9 bases sitting between them. Germline V CDR1 and CDR2: SGHDN, FVKESK. The CDR3 has 12 amino acids. This chain's CDR3 is CASSVRRDTQYF. CDR3 in DNA: TGTGCCAGCAGCGTCCGAAGGGATACGCAGTATTTT.

This clonotype has a count of ten or more. The genes are TRBV7-2 and TRBJ2-7; D is unresolved. There are 12 residues in the CDR3. V was pared by 7 bases and J by 0 bases, with 7 bases between. CDR1 and CDR2 from the germline V gene are SGHTA and FQGNSA. DNA for the CDR3: TGTGCCAGCACTCTCAACTCCTACGAGCAGTACTTC. Its translation is CASTLNSYEQYF.

In its sample, this clonotype was seen many times. The chain recombines TRBV6-4 with TRBJ1-6; 10 bases fit TRBD1. The junction had 0 bases not matched to a gene; V was cut back by 0 bases and J by 7 bases. This CDR3 region has 15 residues. The V gene's germline CDR1 is MRHNA and CDR2 SNTAGT. The CDR3 loop is CASSDSTGGNSPLHF. The CDR3 region has the DNA TGTGCCAGCAGTGACTCGACAGGGGGCAATTCACCCCTCCACTTT.

The genes are TRBV7-3 and TRBJ1-2; D perhaps matches TRBD1 (6 bases). Germline V gene sequence: CDR1 SGHTA, CDR2 FQGTGA. The CDR3 has 13 residues. V was clipped by 3 bases and J by 8 bases, with 13 bases between them. CDR3 nucleotide sequence: TGTGCCAGCAGCTTCGGCCCAGGGGAGGGCTACACCTTC. Its protein product is CASSFGPGEGYTF. Together with reference TRBV7-3 and TRBJ1-2, the CDR3 gives the full variable domain: GAGVSQTPSNKVTEKGKYVELRCDPISGHTALYWYRQSLGQGPEFLIYFQGTGAADDSGLPNDRFFAVRPEGSVSTLKIQRTERGDSAVYLCASSFGPGEGYTFGSGTRLTVV.

This clonotype was detected many times. The chain recombines TRBV11-2 with TRBJ1-4; 10 bases fit TRBD1. V was clipped by 5 bases and J by 0 bases; unmatched bases: 9. The germline V gene has CDR1 SGHAT and CDR2 FQNNGV. CDR3 length equals 18 residues. CDR3 region: CASSTRQGAPATNEKLFF. CDR3 in DNA: TGTGCCAGCAGCACCCGACAGGGGGCGCCTGCAACTAATGAAAAACTGTTTTTT.

This clonotype was picked up many times. The rearrangement uses TRBV2 and TRBJ2-3, with D unclear. Trimming removed 10 bases at V and 2 bases at J, with 10 bases between. The CDR3 is 12 residues long. Germline CDR1 reads SNHLY; CDR2 reads FYNNEI. The CDR3 region is CATAGITDTQYF. In DNA, the CDR3 is TGTGCCACCGCTGGCATCACAGATACGCAGTATTTT.

At least ten counts were recorded for this clonotype. The chain employs TRBV29-1 and TRBJ2-4; D possibly corresponds to TRBD2 (5 bases). Germline lookup yields CDR1 SQVTM and CDR2 ANQGSEA. The CDR3 is 13 residues long. V was trimmed by 1 base and J by 1 base, leaving 5 bases between them. This chain's CDR3 is CSVEGGAKNIQYF. The CDR3 DNA reads TGCAGCGTTGAAGGAGGGGCCAAAAACATTCAGTACTTC.

The rearrangement uses TRBV5-5 and TRBJ2-5; D remains unclear. Germline lookup yields CDR1 SGHKS and CDR2 YYEKEE (reference sequence). V shed 0 bases and J shed 2 bases, with 8 bases lying between them. CDR3 length: 14 amino acids. In nucleotides, the CDR3 is TGTGCCAGCAGCTTGGGGGCAGAACAAGAGACCCAGTACTTC. It specifies CASSLGAEQETQYF.

This clonotype occurred many times. V usage is TRBV5-1 and J usage is TRBJ2-5; tentatively, D is TRBD2 (7 bases). Germline-derived CDR1 and CDR2 are SGHRS and YFSETQ. CDR3 length: 15 amino acids. Trimming took 3 bases from V and 3 from J, leaving 15 bases between them. The CDR3 DNA sequence: TGCGCCAGCAGCTACGGGGGGCAGGCCGAAGAGACCCAGTACTTC. Translating gives CASSYGGQAEETQYF.

This clonotype has ten or more counts. The CDR3 DNA is TGCGCCAGCAGCCCTTTTTCGACTAGCGGTGATACGCAGTATTTT. This gives the protein CASSPFSTSGDTQYF. The rearrangement links TRBV4-3 to TRBJ2-3, with 9 bases fitting TRBD2. The CDR3 is made up of 15 amino acids. J gave up 6 bases and V 4 bases, and 8 bases lay outside the gene matches. CDR1 and CDR2 from the germline V gene are LGHNA and YSLEER.

This clonotype was seen a single time. The chain uses TRBV3-1 and TRBJ2-3; D could derive from TRBD1 or TRBD2 (5 bases each). Deletions cut 1 base from V and 4 bases from J, with 9 bases between. There are 14 residues in the CDR3. Germline V CDR1 and CDR2: LGHDT, YNNKEL (reference sequence). CDR3 coding DNA: TGTGCCAGCAGCCAAGTCGGGGCCTCAGATACGCAGTATTTT. Amino acid sequence: CASSQVGASDTQYF.